This T cell receptor beta chain came from a study of T cells in Graves' hyperthyroidism and ophthalmopathy. Overall study: Peripheral blood was taken when the disease was first diagnosed, before any treatment began. Study-wide results and caveats: The model anticipated ophthalmopathy a median approximately 6.5 months pre-onset.

This clonotype was counted many times. Its antigen is not identified. An approximately 10 ml volume of fresh peripheral blood provided the PBMCs. TCR beta CDR3 regions were amplified from RNA transcripts. The HTBI primer set was used in a first-round RT-PCR of the TCR CDR3. TCRdb passed the multiplex PCR reads through MiXCR, listing each CDR3 protein once. The data hold a few hundred thousand distinct CDR3 sequences, with about 15% observed a single time. This clonotype originated in a woman in her twenties or thirties with Graves' hyperthyroidism. Sequences were obtained from blood.

This chain's CDR3 is CASRETPGRKTQLFF. CDR3 nucleotides: TGTGCCAGCAGGGAGACCCCGGGACGGAAGACACAACTGTTTTTT. The rearrangement joins TRBV2 to TRBJ1-4; possibly TRBD1 for D (5 bases). Trimming removed 6 bases from V and 12 bases from J, with 23 bases in between. The germline V gene has CDR1 SNHLY and CDR2 FYNNEI. The CDR3 extends over 15 amino acids.